Listed below are T cell receptor beta chains from one sample, sequenced in a study of blood T cell repertoires in COVID-19. Clones were sequenced by immunoSEQ multiplex PCR, and TCRdb holds only the in-frame ones, with some missing. This sample has about 190,000 clones, with roughly 87% found just once. The sequenced sample consisted of peripheral blood. Source of these receptors: a man in his 60s with active or convalescent COVID-19. The CDR3 runs from the conserved cysteine through the conserved F or W. Fields, in order: V gene, clone size, D gene, J gene, CDR3 length, CDR3 DNA, CDR3 protein. A D gene is named only where the DNA matches it firmly. Clone size is given for some rows only: seen once, a few or many times, or a class if the clone is expanded.

>TRBV7-9|NA|NA|TRBJ1-1|14
TGTGCCAGCAGCCACGACATGCGAGGGACTGAAGCTTTCTTT
CASSHDMRGTEAFF
>TRBV29-1|once|TRBD1|TRBJ2-5|15
TGCAGCGTTGGTCCGGGGACAGCAGTTCAAGAGACCCAGTACTTC
CSVGPGTAVQETQYF
>TRBV5-1|NA|TRBD1|TRBJ1-4|15
TGCGCCAGCAGCCTTCGACAGGGAGATTATGAAAAACTGTTTTTT
CASSLRQGDYEKLFF
>TRBV3-1/TRBV3-2|NA|TRBD2|TRBJ2-7|18
TGTGCCAGCAGCCCGGCCACAAGGCTAGCGGGGGGAAGATACGAGCAGTACTTC
CASSPATRLAGGRYEQYF
>TRBV24-1|NA|TRBD1|TRBJ2-5|15
TGTGCCACCAGCGAACCTCGACAGGGCGGCGAGACCCAGTACTTC
CATSEPRQGGETQYF
>TRBV3-1/TRBV3-2|NA|NA|TRBJ1-2|13
TGTGCCAGCAGCCAAGCTAGAGAATATGGCTACACCTTC
CASSQAREYGYTF
>TRBV5-1|NA|TRBD1|TRBJ2-5|14
TGCGCCAGCAGCGTGGAGACAGGGAGAGAGACCCAGTACTTC
CASSVETGRETQYF
>TRBV3-1/TRBV3-2|NA|NA|TRBJ1-1|11
TGTGCCAGCAGTCACCAGGGTGATGCTTTCTTT
CASSHQGDAFF
>TRBV4-1|NA|TRBD1|TRBJ1-4|15
TGCGCCAGCAGCCGGGGACAGGGGTATGGTGAAAAACTGTTTTTT
CASSRGQGYGEKLFF
>TRBV5-1|NA|TRBD1|TRBJ2-1|13
TGCGCCAGCAGCGGGACAGTTTACAATGAGCAGTTCTTC
CASSGTVYNEQFF
>TRBV3-1/TRBV3-2|NA|NA|TRBJ2-3|15
TGTGCCAGCAGCCCTAGGGGGGGTCGGACAGATACGCAGTATTTT
CASSPRGGRTDTQYF
>TRBV27|NA|NA|TRBJ2-7|14
TGTGCCAGCAGTAGAGACAAAGTAGGCTACGAGCAGTACTTC
CASSRDKVGYEQYF
>TRBV19|NA|TRBD1|TRBJ1-1|13
TGTGCCAGTAGGGACAGGCCGAACACTGAAGCTTTCTTT
CASRDRPNTEAFF
>TRBV9|NA|NA|TRBJ2-7|14
TGTGCCAGCAGCGTCAGTCCCACCCCCTACGAGCAGTACTTC
CASSVSPTPYEQYF
>TRBV6-5|NA|NA|TRBJ1-2|15
TGTGCCAGCAGTTACTCGTATTCAGGGGCTGATGGCTACACCTTC
CASSYSYSGADGYTF
>TRBV29-1|NA|NA|TRBJ2-7|11
TGCAGCGCCGCACAGGCCTTGGAGCAGTACTTC
CSAAQALEQYF
>TRBV5-1|NA|NA|TRBJ2-1|16
TGCGCCAGCAGCTCGACTCGAAGTGACGGCTACAATGAGCAGTTCTTC
CASSSTRSDGYNEQFF
>TRBV27|NA|TRBD1|TRBJ2-1|15
TGTGCCAGCAGTTTAATGGACAGGGTAGGCAATGAGCAGTTCTTC
CASSLMDRVGNEQFF
>TRBV5-1|NA|NA|TRBJ2-3|16
TGCGCCAGCAGCTTCGGCGCGGGGGCCTTCACAGATACGCAGTATTTT
CASSFGAGAFTDTQYF
>TRBV4-1|NA|NA|TRBJ1-4|15
TGCGCCAGCAGCCTTACAGCTACAACTAATGAAAAACTGTTTTTT
CASSLTATTNEKLFF
>TRBV7-3|NA|NA|TRBJ2-5|14
TGTGCCAGCAGCCCCTCAGGGGTAGGAGGAACCCAGTACTTC
CASSPSGVGGTQYF
>TRBV7-9|NA|NA|TRBJ1-5|13
TGTGCCAGCAGCTGGGGGCCTAATCAGCCCCAGCATTTT
CASSWGPNQPQHF
>TRBV4-2|few|NA|TRBJ1-4|17
TGTGCCAGCAGCCTCAGGTGGACAGCACAAAATAATGAAAAACTGTTTTTT
CASSLRWTAQNNEKLFF
>TRBV27|NA|TRBD1|TRBJ1-2|14
TGTGCCAGCAGTTCCCTGGACAGGGGCAGTGGCTACACCTTC
CASSSLDRGSGYTF
>TRBV6-1|few|NA|TRBJ1-6|16
TGTGCCAGCAGTGAGGACGACGGGAGGGGGAATTCACCCCTCCACTTT
CASSEDDGRGNSPLHF
>TRBV3-1/TRBV3-2|NA|NA|TRBJ2-3|15
TGTGCCAGCAGCCCAGGACCCAACGGGGGAGATACGCAGTATTTT
CASSPGPNGGDTQYF
>TRBV3-1/TRBV3-2|NA|TRBD1|TRBJ1-5|15
TGTGCCAGCAGCCATAACAGGGGTAGCAATCAGCCCCAGCATTTT
CASSHNRGSNQPQHF
>TRBV5-4|NA|TRBD1|TRBJ2-3|13
TGTGCCAGCAGCAGTGGACAGGCAGATACGCAGTATTTT
CASSSGQADTQYF
>TRBV5-1|NA|TRBD1|TRBJ2-1|12
TGCGCCAGCAGCTCACAGGGGATTGAGCAGTTCTTC
CASSSQGIEQFF
>TRBV9|NA|NA|TRBJ2-3|14
TGTGCCAGCAGCGTAACTTACGGCACAGATACGCAGTATTTT
CASSVTYGTDTQYF
>TRBV11-2|NA|TRBD1|TRBJ2-7|16
TGTGCCAGCAGCTTGCAGGGGGCGAGCCCCTCCTACGAGCAGTACTTC
CASSLQGASPSYEQYF
>TRBV5-1|NA|TRBD1|TRBJ1-2|14
TGCGCCAGCAGCGAACCGGACAGGGGCTATGGCTACACCTTC
CASSEPDRGYGYTF
>TRBV3-1/TRBV3-2|NA|TRBD1|TRBJ1-5|13
TGTGCCAGCAGCCTGGGACAGATTCAGCCCCAGCATTTT
CASSLGQIQPQHF
>TRBV29-1|few|NA|TRBJ1-1|11
TGCAGCGGACGGAAGGGGACTGAAGCTTTCTTT
CSGRKGTEAFF
>TRBV5-4|once|TRBD1|TRBJ1-4|16
TGTGCCAGCAGCTTGGATCCGGGACAGGGGCGGGAAAAACTGTTTTTT
CASSLDPGQGREKLFF
>TRBV2|NA|TRBD1|TRBJ1-1|14
TGTGCCAGCAAAAAACAGGGGGTGAACACTGAAGCTTTCTTT
CASKKQGVNTEAFF
>TRBV24-1|NA|TRBD2|TRBJ2-2|15
TGTGCCACCAGTGATCCCGGACTAGTTCCCGGGGAGCTGTTTTTT
CATSDPGLVPGELFF
>TRBV5-1|NA|TRBD1|TRBJ2-7|12
TGCGCCAGTAACAGGGGACCCTACGAGCAGTACTTC
CASNRGPYEQYF
>TRBV14|NA|NA|TRBJ2-3|14
TGTGCCAGCAGCCAAGACGCGGGTTTTGAAACGCAGTATTTT
CASSQDAGFETQYF
>TRBV2|NA|NA|TRBJ1-2|16
TGTGCCAGCAACCGGGACTCAATTGGGGGTAACTATGGCTACACCTTC
CASNRDSIGGNYGYTF